These 8 T cell receptor beta chains came from one sample sequenced in a study of cytomegalovirus exposure and HLA in healthy donors. In the PCR, 60 Vbeta and 13 Jbeta primers were used. Profiled with immunoSEQ multiplex PCR; TCRdb holds only in-frame clones, not every one. The table records some 130,000 clones, roughly 77% of them present only once. Sample: PBMCs. These receptors all come from a female donor in good health and CMV-seronegative.

The chain uses TRBV5-1 and TRBJ1-2, with TRBD1 matching over 7 bases. CDR1 and CDR2 from the germline V gene are SGHRS and YFSETQ. V dropped 3 bases and J dropped 2; count of bases not matched to a gene: 4. The CDR3 consists of 14 residues. CDR3 loop: CASSYPGQNYGYTF. The CDR3, as DNA: TGCGCCAGCAGCTATCCGGGACAGAACTATGGCTACACCTTC. Drawing the rest from reference TRBV5-1 and TRBJ1-2, the complete variable domain is KAGVTQTPRYLIKTRGQQVTLSCSPISGHRSVSWYQQTPGQGLQFLFEYFSETQRNKGNFPGRFSGRQFSNSRSEMNVSTLELGDSALYLCASSYPGQNYGYTFGSGTRLTVV.

The chain employs TRBV5-4 and TRBJ1-6, with a weak D call TRBD1 (5 bases). V lost 1 base and J lost 6, with 8 bases in between. The CDR3 is 14 amino acids. CDR1 is SGHNT, CDR2 YYREEE, per germline (reference sequence). CDR3 amino acids: CASSLTGGNSPLHF. CDR3 DNA sequence: TGTGCCAGCAGCTTGACCGGGGGTAATTCACCCCTCCACTTT.

V usage is TRBV4-3 and J usage is TRBJ2-1; 10 bases agree with TRBD2. Losses at the gene ends were 1 base for V and 2 bases for J; bases not matched to a gene: 8. From germline, CDR1 is LGHNA and CDR2 YSLEER. CDR3 size: 18 residues. The CDR3 coding sequence is TGCGCCAGCAGCCAAGCTATTTGGAGCGGGGGGGCCTACAATGAGCAGTTCTTC. It specifies CASSQAIWSGGAYNEQFF.

The rearrangement joins TRBV7-8 to TRBJ1-5, with 9 bases identical to TRBD1. Germline CDR1 SGHVS, CDR2 FQNEAQ. J lost 2 bases, V lost 4 bases, and 9 bases had no gene match. The CDR3 has 17 residues. CDR3 amino acids: CASSYGTGITGNQPQHF. The DNA of the CDR3 is TGTGCCAGCAGCTACGGGACAGGGATTACGGGCAATCAGCCCCAGCATTTT.

This clone has just a few counts. This chain's CDR3 is CASSSAQNTGELFF. DNA of the CDR3: TGCGCCAGCAGCTCTGCACAGAACACCGGGGAGCTGTTTTTT. The rearrangement links TRBV5-1 to TRBJ2-2; D is unclear. Germline loops: CDR1 SGHRS, CDR2 YFSETQ. The CDR3 sequence is 14 residues long. V shed 3 bases and J shed 1 base, with 7 bases lying between them.

V is TRBV19 and J is TRBJ2-5; possibly TRBD2 for D (6 bases). CDR1 is LNHDA and CDR2 is SQIVND in the germline V gene (reference sequence). This CDR3 region has 14 residues. V was trimmed by 3 bases and J by 5 bases, leaving 13 bases between them. DNA of the CDR3: TGTGCCAGTAGTATGATGGTGGGAGGCGAGACCCAGTACTTC. Translation: CASSMMVGGETQYF.

The chain combines TRBV6-5 with TRBJ2-3, with D perhaps matching TRBD1 (6 bases). Germline V gene data show CDR1 as MNHEY and CDR2 as SVGAGI. This CDR3 region has 15 residues. The V and J ends lost 8 bases and 0 bases respectively, with 15 bases between them. Here the CDR3 reads CASGQGFGSTDTQYF. As DNA, the CDR3 is TGTGCCAGCGGGCAGGGGTTTGGAAGCACAGATACGCAGTATTTT.

This clone was observed a handful of times. The CDR3 DNA sequence: TGTGCCAGCAGACGGACAGGGGACGGCTATGGCTACACCTTC. The encoded protein is CASRRTGDGYGYTF. V gene TRBV6-1 combines with J gene TRBJ1-2; 9 bases match TRBD1. The ends lost 6 bases at V and 4 bases at J; junction bases unmatched: 6. Looked up from germline, CDR1 is MNHNS and CDR2 is SASEGT. The CDR3 runs 14 residues.